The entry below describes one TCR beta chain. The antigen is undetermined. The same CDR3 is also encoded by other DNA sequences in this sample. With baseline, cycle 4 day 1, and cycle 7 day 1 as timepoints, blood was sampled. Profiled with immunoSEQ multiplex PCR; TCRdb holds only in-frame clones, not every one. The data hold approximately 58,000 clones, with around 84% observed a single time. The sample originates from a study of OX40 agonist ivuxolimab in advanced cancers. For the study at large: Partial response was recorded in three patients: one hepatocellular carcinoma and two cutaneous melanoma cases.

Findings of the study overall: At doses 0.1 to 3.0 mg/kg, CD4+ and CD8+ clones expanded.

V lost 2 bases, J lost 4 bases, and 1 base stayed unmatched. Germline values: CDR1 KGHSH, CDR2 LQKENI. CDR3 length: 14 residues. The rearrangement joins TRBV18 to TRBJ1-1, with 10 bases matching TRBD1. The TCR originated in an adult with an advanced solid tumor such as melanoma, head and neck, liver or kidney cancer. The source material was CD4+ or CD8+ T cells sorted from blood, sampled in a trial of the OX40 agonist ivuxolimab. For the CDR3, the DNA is TGTGCCAGCTCACCAAGGACAGGGGGCACTGAAGCTTTCTTT. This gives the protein CASSPRTGGTEAFF. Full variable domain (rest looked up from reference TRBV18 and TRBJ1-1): NAGVMQNPRHLVRRRGQEARLRCSPMKGHSHVYWYRQLPEEGLKFMVYLQKENIIDESGMPKERFSAEFPKEGPSILRIQQVVRGDSAAYFCASSPRTGGTEAFFGQGTRLTVV.